The 2 T cell receptor beta chains in this list originate from one sample, sequenced in a study of blood T cell repertoires in COVID-19. The protocol was immunoSEQ multiplex PCR, while the TCRdb copy is restricted to in-frame clones and leaves out a portion. The repertoire holds 200,000 to 250,000 clones, with about 85% as singletons. Material: peripheral blood. These receptors were taken from a woman under 30 who had recovered from COVID-19.

V and J are TRBV4-1 and TRBJ1-4; D perhaps matches TRBD1 (6 bases). V lost 1 base and J lost 4, with 10 bases in between. The CDR3 length is 15 residues. Germline V gene data show CDR1 as MGHRA and CDR2 as YSYEKL. CDR3 DNA sequence: TGCGCCAGCAGCCAAGGAGGGGGAATTAATGAAAAACTGTTTTTT. Translated, it gives CASSQGGGINEKLFF.

V gene TRBV9 combines with J gene TRBJ1-3, with a tentative D call TRBD1 (5 bases). Germline assignment: CDR1 SGDLS and CDR2 YYNGEE. Between the trimmed V and J ends, which lost 4 bases and 6 bases, there was a span of 14 bases. The CDR3 is 14 residues long. This chain's CDR3 is CASSRRQYENTIYF. The CDR3 coding sequence is TGTGCCAGCAGCCGCCGACAGTATGAAAACACCATATATTTT.